This TCR beta chain was sequenced in a study of OX40 agonist ivuxolimab in advanced cancers. The overall study: Partial responses were achieved by three patients, of whom one had hepatocellular carcinoma and two had cutaneous melanoma.

About this clone: Its antigen is unidentified.

The data were produced by immunoSEQ multiplex PCR, yet TCRdb's version contains in-frame clones alone and is incomplete. The table lists more than 50,000 clones, roughly 84% of them singletons. Germline V gene sequence: CDR1 SGHRS, CDR2 YFSETQ. CDR3 size: 16 residues. V gave up 7 bases and J gave up 6 bases; unmatched junction bases: 15. Study-wide findings and caveats: Relative to CD4+ cells, CD8+ T cells on average had more expanded clones.

Specimen: CD4+ or CD8+ T cells sorted from blood, collected in a trial of the OX40 agonist ivuxolimab. V is TRBV5-1 and J is TRBJ2-2; 7 bases fit TRBD1. This TCR derives from an adult with an advanced solid tumor such as melanoma, head and neck, liver or kidney cancer. CDR3 amino acids: CASAMEWDSPAGELFF. CDR3 DNA sequence: TGCGCCAGCGCGATGGAATGGGACAGTCCGGCCGGGGAGCTGTTTTTT.